This entry lists 19 T cell receptor beta chains sequenced from one sample in a study of T cell responses to AZD1222 COVID-19 vaccine. Generated by immunoSEQ multiplex PCR, the TCRdb table keeps only in-frame clones and is missing some. The sample has some 120,000 clones; roughly 91% are singletons. Sequences were derived from peripheral blood, sampled on day 0 of AZD1222 vaccination. These receptors were taken from an adult in good health.

This sequence joins TRBV6-5 and TRBJ2-1; D ambiguous. The germline V gene has CDR1 MNHEY and CDR2 SVGAGI. V was pared by 8 bases and J by 6 bases, with 20 bases between. The length of the CDR3 is 15 residues. The CDR3 loop reads CASRNGDRGFNEQFF. In DNA form, the CDR3 reads TGTGCCAGCCGGAATGGGGATCGCGGTTTCAATGAGCAGTTCTTC.

This clone was seen just once. The chain employs TRBV4-1 and TRBJ1-6; D uncertain. V lost 1 base and J 7 bases, leaving 11 bases between the germline ends. Germline CDR1 MGHRA, CDR2 YSYEKL. This CDR3 region has 15 residues. This CDR3 is CASSQVHGSNSPLHF. In DNA form, the CDR3 reads TGCGCCAGCAGCCAAGTCCACGGCTCCAATTCACCCCTCCACTTT.

This chain uses TRBV30 with TRBJ1-4, with no clear D. Deletions cut 0 bases from V and 7 bases from J, with 12 bases between. Looked up from germline, CDR1 is GTSNPN and CDR2 is SVGIG (reference sequence). CDR3 length: 14 amino acids. CDR3 protein: CAWSVLAGGEKLFF. Here the CDR3 DNA reads TGTGCCTGGAGTGTACTGGCGGGAGGTGAAAAACTGTTTTTT.

The CDR3 DNA follows: TGTGCCAGCAGCGGGGACAGGTTTGGCTACACCTTC. Its translation: CASSGDRFGYTF. The chain joins TRBV7-2 to TRBJ1-2, with 8 bases fitting TRBD1. This CDR3 has 12 residues. The ends lost 5 bases at V and 7 bases at J; junction bases unmatched: 3. The germline V gene encodes CDR1 SGHTA and CDR2 FQGNSA.

The chain links TRBV9 to TRBJ2-1; D perhaps matches TRBD2 (6 bases). The CDR3 loop spans 16 amino acids. Trimming pared 3 bases from V and 0 bases from J, leaving 13 bases between. Germline CDR1 is SGDLS and CDR2 is YYNGEE. In DNA, the CDR3 is TGTGCCAGCAGCGCGGGGGTCGGAAACTCCTACAATGAGCAGTTCTTC. Translating it yields CASSAGVGNSYNEQFF.

This clone was seen only once. The J gene is TRBJ1-5, the V gene TRBV4-1, with TRBD1 as a possible D gene (5 bases). The CDR3 totals 20 residues. The V end was cut by 4 bases, the J end by 5 bases, with 30 bases between. CDR1 and CDR2 from the germline V gene are MGHRA and YSYEKL. CDR3 nucleotides: TGCGCCAGCAGCCCACACAGTAATTCAAGAATGGGGGGGGTTGATCAGCCCCAGCATTTT. Its protein is CASSPHSNSRMGGVDQPQHF.

As DNA, the CDR3 is TGTGCCAGCAGTTTTTTCCGCAGGGAGAGCAATCAGCCCCAGCATTTT. It specifies CASSFFRRESNQPQHF. The genes are TRBV28 and TRBJ1-5; a possible D gene is TRBD1 (5 bases). Trimming took 3 bases from V and 1 from J, leaving 13 bases between them. Germline lookup yields CDR1 MDHEN and CDR2 SYDVKM. The CDR3 totals 16 residues.

This clone occurred once. This chain uses TRBV11-3 with TRBJ2-3, with 9 bases identical to TRBD1. The ends lost 5 bases at V and 3 bases at J; junction bases unmatched: 3. Germline V gene sequence: CDR1 SGHNT, CDR2 YENEEA. The CDR3 contains 14 residues. The DNA of the CDR3 is TGTGCCAGCAGCCGGGACAGGGTAACAGATACGCAGTATTTT. This encodes CASSRDRVTDTQYF.

This clone has only one observation. The genes are TRBV9 and TRBJ2-2; TRBD1 is a possible D gene (5 bases). This CDR3 is built from 13 residues. The V end lost 2 bases, the J end lost 6 bases, and 8 bases lay between the germline ends. Germline V gene data show CDR1 as SGDLS and CDR2 as YYNGEE. The CDR3 here is CASSVDIAGELFF. The DNA of the CDR3 is TGTGCCAGCAGCGTGGACATCGCCGGGGAGCTGTTTTTT. Full variable domain (remainder filled in from reference TRBV9 and TRBJ2-2): DSGVTQTPKHLITATGQRVTLRCSPRSGDLSVYWYQQSLDQGLQFLIQYYNGEERAKGNILERFSAQQFPDLHSELNLSSLELGDSALYFCASSVDIAGELFFGEGSRLTVL.

The chain joins TRBV7-8 to TRBJ1-2; D unclear. The length of the CDR3 is 13 residues. CDR1 is SGHVS, CDR2 FQNEAQ, per germline. V lost 1 base and J 5 bases, leaving 8 bases between the germline ends. The CDR3 protein is CASSLGGWYGYTF. DNA of the CDR3: TGTGCCAGCAGCTTAGGAGGGTGGTATGGCTACACCTTC.

The chain recombines TRBV15 with TRBJ1-1, with a tentative D call TRBD1 (5 bases). Germline-derived CDR1 and CDR2 are LNHNV and YYDKDF (reference sequence). The CDR3 length is 15 residues. Trimming removed 0 bases from V and 4 bases from J, with 12 bases in between. The CDR3 DNA is TGTGCCACCAGCAGAGAAAGGGGTGTAGGCACTGAAGCTTTCTTT. It codes for CATSRERGVGTEAFF.

The chain joins TRBV5-6 to TRBJ1-1; no firm D call. V was cut by 3 bases and J by 1 base, with 13 bases left in between. CDR3 length: 15 residues. The germline CDR1 and CDR2 sequences are SGHDT and YYEEEE. CDR3 nucleotides: TGTGCCAGCAGCTCCCTAGGGTGGCAGAACACTGAAGCTTTCTTT. Translated, it gives CASSSLGWQNTEAFF.

This chain joins TRBV18 and TRBJ1-2; weak D call: TRBD1 (5 bases). CDR3 size: 14 residues. The germline CDR1 and CDR2 sequences are KGHSH and LQKENI. The germline V and J ends were trimmed by 6 bases and 2 bases, with 13 bases remaining between them. The CDR3 region has the DNA TGTGCCAGCTCGACAGTCGGGGGAAACTATGGCTACACCTTC. It translates to CASSTVGGNYGYTF.

The CDR3 nucleotides read TGTGCCACCAAAATTTCCGGGACAGGGGACTATGGCTACACCTTC. Translation gives CATKISGTGDYGYTF. The rearrangement uses TRBV28 and TRBJ1-2, with 10 positions matching TRBD1. Per germline, CDR1 MDHEN and CDR2 SYDVKM. Germline trimming cut 10 bases from V and 3 bases from J; bases unmatched to any gene: 11. CDR3 length equals 15 residues.

This chain uses TRBV19 with TRBJ1-5; no reliable D call. CDR3 size: 14 residues. Germline CDR1 reads LNHDA; CDR2 reads SQIVND (reference sequence). V was clipped by 5 bases and J by 4 bases, with 12 bases between them. The CDR3 DNA reads as TGTGCCAGTAGTCGGACGGCCCTGAATCAGCCCCAGCATTTT. This codes for CASSRTALNQPQHF.

The chain links TRBV19 to TRBJ1-1; 9 bases are a match to TRBD1. V was clipped by 3 bases and J by 3 bases; unmatched bases: 5. Per the germline V gene, CDR1 is LNHDA and CDR2 is SQIVND (reference sequence). This CDR3 contains 15 residues. The CDR3 reads CASSMGDRGDTEAFF. The CDR3 nucleotides are TGTGCCAGTAGTATGGGTGACAGGGGGGACACTGAAGCTTTCTTT.

The genes are TRBV19 and TRBJ2-1, with 15 nucleotides matching TRBD2. V dropped 7 bases and J dropped 10; count of bases not matched to a gene: 8. Per the germline V gene, CDR1 is LNHDA and CDR2 is SQIVND (reference sequence). CDR3 length equals 15 residues. CDR3: CASKGLAGGPPEQFF. The CDR3 DNA is TGTGCCAGTAAAGGACTAGCGGGGGGGCCTCCCGAGCAGTTCTTC.

The chain joins TRBV6-5 to TRBJ1-5; perhaps TRBD1 as D (5 bases). Between the trimmed V and J ends, which lost 8 bases and 0 bases, there was a span of 8 bases. The CDR3 runs 13 residues. Germline assignment: CDR1 MNHEY and CDR2 SVGAGI. CDR3 protein: CASQGNSNQPQHF. CDR3 nucleotides: TGTGCCAGCCAGGGAAATAGCAATCAGCCCCAGCATTTT.

The genes are TRBV6-5 and TRBJ1-2, with D tentatively TRBD1 (6 bases). This CDR3 spans 15 amino acids. Germline lookup yields CDR1 MNHEY and CDR2 SVGAGI. Trimming shortened V by 2 bases and J by 5 bases, and 15 bases separated the two germline ends. CDR3 residues: CASSYGQGTTYGYTF. As DNA, the CDR3 is TGTGCCAGCAGTTACGGGCAGGGGACGACTTATGGCTACACCTTC.